This record looks at one TCR beta chain sequence and its context. Its cognate antigen is unknown. The data were taken from a study of T cell responses to AZD1222 COVID-19 vaccine. CDR1 is MDHEN, CDR2 SYDVKM, per germline. CDR3 length equals 13 residues. V shed 3 bases and J shed 7 bases, with 10 bases lying between them. Findings and limits, study-wide: Among AZD1222 vaccinees, only 5 to 7 were seropositive at baseline. Increases in Spike-specific TCR breadth and depth were seen after two AZD1222 doses. Targeting of unmutated variant regions was reportedly seen in nearly half of spike-specific TCRs. Sampled repertoires all dated from after the peak T cell response.

Method: immunoSEQ multiplex PCR; TCRdb's copy keeps in-frame clones and lacks some. The data show about 99,000 clones, with approximately 88% seen just once and approximately 2.8% held by the top ten. The J gene is TRBJ1-5, the V gene TRBV28; D remains ambiguous. The origin of this receptor is an adult in good health. Source: peripheral blood, taken on day 0 of AZD1222 vaccination. The CDR3 here is CASSFPSRQPQHF. As DNA, the CDR3 is TGTGCCAGCAGTTTTCCCAGTAGGCAGCCCCAGCATTTT.